This TCR beta chain was sequenced in a study of beta chain features in type 1 diabetes. With respect to this clone: Its specificity is unknown.

The investigators reverse transcribed all of the isolated RNA, so they sequenced expressed TCRB transcripts. TCRdb's table, derived via immunoSEQ multiplex PCR, lists solely in-frame clones and lacks some. The data show about 180,000 clones, approximately 8.4% seen once. The germline CDR1 and CDR2 sequences are SNHLY and FYNNEI. CDR3 length: 15 amino acids. Overall study findings and caveats: Type 1 diabetes patients had TCRB CDR3s that were shorter (moderately but significantly so) in all four CD4+ subsets. A potential PCR bias toward shorter templates would be equal in patient and control samples. An over-representation of cells with high TCR expression could result from cDNA sequencing. Compared with healthy donors, patients appeared to share more similar naive, central memory and regulatory TCRB repertoires.

J is TRBJ1-4 and V is TRBV2; possible D gene TRBD1, 5 bases. The sequence was obtained from a young man with type 1 diabetes. Sequencing input: central memory CD4+ T cells from blood. The CDR3 region is CATSASRGGNEKLFF. The CDR3 DNA reads as TGTGCTACATCAGCCTCCCGGGGGGGTAATGAAAAACTGTTTTTT.